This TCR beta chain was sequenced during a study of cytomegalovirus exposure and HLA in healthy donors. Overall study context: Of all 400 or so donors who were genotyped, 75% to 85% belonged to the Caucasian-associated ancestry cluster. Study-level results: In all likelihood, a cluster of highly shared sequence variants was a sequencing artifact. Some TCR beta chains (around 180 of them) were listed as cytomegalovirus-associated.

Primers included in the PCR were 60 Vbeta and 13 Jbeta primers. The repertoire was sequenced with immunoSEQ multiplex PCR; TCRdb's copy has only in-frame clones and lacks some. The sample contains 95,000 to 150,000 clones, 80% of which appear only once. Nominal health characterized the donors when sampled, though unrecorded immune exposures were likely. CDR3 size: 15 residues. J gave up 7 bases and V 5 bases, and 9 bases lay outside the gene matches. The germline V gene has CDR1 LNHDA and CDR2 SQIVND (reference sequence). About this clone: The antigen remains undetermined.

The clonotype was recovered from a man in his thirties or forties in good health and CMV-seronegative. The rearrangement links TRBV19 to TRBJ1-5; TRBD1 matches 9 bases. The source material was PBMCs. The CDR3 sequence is CASSFGTGSGQPQHF. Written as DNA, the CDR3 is TGTGCCAGTAGTTTCGGGACAGGGTCCGGCCAGCCCCAGCATTTT.